The entry that follows covers one T cell receptor beta chain sequence. The data belong to a study of OX40 agonist ivuxolimab in advanced cancers. TCRdb's table, derived via immunoSEQ multiplex PCR, lists solely in-frame clones and lacks some. The repertoire holds about 73,000 clones, with approximately 90% as singletons. Excluded were patients having autoimmune disease history or systemic immunosuppression. The CDR3 extends over 15 amino acids. Germline V gene data show CDR1 as KGHSH and CDR2 as LQKENI. V shed 3 bases, J shed 4 bases, and the junction held 9 bases outside the gene matches. The chain carries TRBV18 and TRBJ2-7, with 7 nucleotides matching TRBD2. Material: CD4+ or CD8+ T cells sorted from blood, obtained in a trial of the OX40 agonist ivuxolimab. This receptor was identified in an adult with an advanced solid tumor such as melanoma, head and neck, liver or kidney cancer. The CDR3, as DNA: TGTGCCAGCTCACCTGGACTAGAAATAGGTTACGAGCAGTACTTC. Translated, it gives CASSPGLEIGYEQYF.